The rows below give T cell receptor beta chains drawn from one sample of a study of graft-versus-host responses after intestinal transplantation. Profiling relied on immunoSEQ multiplex PCR, and the TCRdb table lists in-frame clones only, not all of them. The table has tens of thousands of clones, about 93% seen once. These receptors have no known antigen. The specimen comprised unstimulated CD8+ T cells sorted from spleen or lymph node cells, sampled before transplant. The receptors here all came from a human donor who was the organ donor for an intestinal transplant. The CDR3 runs from the conserved cysteine through the conserved F or W. The D gene is left open where the match is weak. Clone size is stated in some rows and not others, as once, few, many or a class when expanded.

J: TRBJ2-1
D: -
size: -
V: TRBV27
CDR3: CASSFSGSEQFF
DNA: TGTGCCAGCAGTTTTTCAGGGTCTGAGCAGTTCTTC

J: TRBJ2-7
D: TRBD1
size: -
V: TRBV4-1
CDR3: CASSHPGGFDEQYF
DNA: TGCGCCAGCAGCCATCCAGGGGGTTTTGACGAGCAGTACTTC

J: TRBJ2-1
D: TRBD2
size: -
V: TRBV7-3
CDR3: CASSLAGGVDEQFF
DNA: TGTGCCAGCAGCCTAGCGGGGGGGGTGGATGAGCAGTTCTTC

J: TRBJ2-1
D: TRBD2
size: -
V: TRBV4-1
CDR3: CASSQVRGGLNEQFF
DNA: TGCGCCAGCAGCCAAGTTCGGGGGGGTTTAAATGAGCAGTTCTTC

J: TRBJ2-2
D: -
size: -
V: TRBV27
CDR3: CASTHLPGTGELFF
DNA: TGTGCCAGCACCCACCTTCCCGGGACAGGGGAGCTGTTTTTT

J: TRBJ2-7
D: -
size: -
V: TRBV10-3
CDR3: CAIRSGQPSYEQYF
DNA: TGTGCCATCCGGAGCGGGCAACCATCCTACGAGCAGTACTTC

J: TRBJ2-5
D: TRBD2
size: -
V: TRBV7-9
CDR3: CASSFPGGETQYF
DNA: TGTGCCAGCAGCTTTCCGGGAGGAGAGACCCAGTACTTC

J: TRBJ1-2
D: -
size: -
V: TRBV9
CDR3: CASTLRGGGNYGYTF
DNA: TGTGCCAGCACCCTACGGGGGGGCGGGAACTATGGCTACACCTTC

J: TRBJ1-1
D: -
size: few
V: TRBV30
CDR3: CACLPWEGTEAFF
DNA: TGTGCCTGCCTACCCTGGGAGGGCACTGAAGCTTTCTTT

J: TRBJ1-3
D: -
size: few
V: TRBV4-1
CDR3: CASSQQSGNTIYF
DNA: TGCGCCAGCAGCCAACAGTCCGGAAACACCATATATTTT

J: TRBJ1-3
D: -
size: -
V: TRBV9
CDR3: CASSVGGGSGNTIYF
DNA: TGTGCCAGCAGCGTAGGGGGCGGCTCTGGAAACACCATATATTTT

J: TRBJ2-7
D: TRBD2
size: -
V: TRBV2
CDR3: CASSDAGRGGLSYEQYF
DNA: TGTGCCAGCAGTGATGCGGGTCGGGGGGGACTTTCCTACGAGCAGTACTTC

J: TRBJ2-3
D: -
size: -
V: TRBV7-9
CDR3: CASLESTDTQYF
DNA: TGTGCCAGCTTGGAGAGCACAGATACGCAGTATTTT

J: TRBJ2-5
D: -
size: -
V: TRBV4-2
CDR3: CASSQGTRVGETQYF
DNA: TGTGCCAGCAGCCAAGGGACCAGGGTAGGAGAGACCCAGTACTTC

J: TRBJ1-4
D: -
size: -
V: TRBV5-1
CDR3: CASSLDRDVGEKLFF
DNA: TGCGCCAGCAGCTTGGACAGGGATGTAGGTGAAAAACTGTTTTTT

J: TRBJ2-5
D: TRBD2
size: -
V: TRBV27
CDR3: CATREGETQYF
DNA: TGTGCGACGCGGGAGGGGGAGACCCAGTACTTC

J: TRBJ2-2
D: TRBD1
size: -
V: TRBV4-3
CDR3: CASSHYMPGQGLNTGELFF
DNA: TGCGCCAGCAGCCACTACATGCCGGGACAGGGGCTGAACACCGGGGAGCTGTTTTTT

J: TRBJ2-1
D: TRBD2
size: -
V: TRBV11-3
CDR3: CASSLAAGRYNEQFF
DNA: TGTGCCAGCAGCTTAGCAGCGGGACGCTACAATGAGCAGTTCTTC

J: TRBJ2-2
D: -
size: -
V: TRBV27
CDR3: CASSSGATGELFF
DNA: TGTGCCAGCAGTTCGGGAGCAACCGGGGAGCTGTTTTTT

J: TRBJ2-1
D: TRBD2
size: -
V: TRBV4-3
CDR3: CASSLTAGGYNEQFF
DNA: TGCGCCAGCAGCCTAACAGCGGGAGGTTACAATGAGCAGTTCTTC

J: TRBJ2-1
D: -
size: once
V: TRBV15
CDR3: CATSRVPGYNEQFF
DNA: TGTGCCACCAGCAGAGTTCCGGGGTACAATGAGCAGTTCTTC

J: TRBJ2-7
D: -
size: -
V: TRBV5-1
CDR3: CASSLTSFGRVNEQYF
DNA: TGCGCCAGCAGCTTGACCTCGTTCGGTCGGGTCAACGAGCAGTACTTC

J: TRBJ2-3
D: TRBD2
size: -
V: TRBV7-3
CDR3: CASSFAGGAPTDTQYF
DNA: TGTGCCAGCAGCTTTGCCGGGGGGGCCCCCACAGATACGCAGTATTTT

J: TRBJ2-3
D: -
size: once
V: TRBV5-1
CDR3: CASSSEYGGRLTDTQYF
DNA: TGCGCCAGCAGCTCGGAGTATGGGGGCAGGTTGACAGATACGCAGTATTTT

J: TRBJ1-4
D: TRBD1
size: -
V: TRBV27
CDR3: CASSPANRGLGEKLFF
DNA: TGTGCCAGCAGTCCCGCTAACAGGGGGCTTGGAGAAAAACTGTTTTTT

J: TRBJ2-1
D: TRBD2
size: once
V: TRBV7-9
CDR3: CASSLIQSGTYNEQFF
DNA: TGTGCCAGCAGCTTGATCCAGAGCGGGACCTACAATGAGCAGTTCTTC

J: TRBJ2-2
D: TRBD2
size: -
V: TRBV6-4
CDR3: CASSDSYRLGLAEGPHTGELFF
DNA: TGTGCCAGCAGTGACTCCTACAGGTTGGGACTAGCGGAGGGTCCCCACACCGGGGAGCTGTTTTTT

J: TRBJ2-7
D: TRBD2
size: few
V: TRBV27
CDR3: CASSWTSGTYEQYF
DNA: TGTGCCAGCAGCTGGACTAGCGGGACCTACGAGCAGTACTTC

J: TRBJ2-7
D: TRBD2
size: -
V: TRBV27
CDR3: CASGLAESYEQYF
DNA: TGTGCCAGCGGACTAGCGGAATCCTACGAGCAGTACTTC

J: TRBJ2-1
D: TRBD1
size: -
V: TRBV27
CDR3: CASSPGQGYNEQFF
DNA: TGTGCCAGCAGTCCGGGACAGGGATACAATGAGCAGTTCTTC

J: TRBJ2-1
D: TRBD2
size: -
V: TRBV6-5
CDR3: CASSYGLAGGNNEQFF
DNA: TGTGCCAGCAGTTACGGACTAGCGGGGGGTAACAATGAGCAGTTCTTC

J: TRBJ2-5
D: TRBD2
size: -
V: TRBV7-8
CDR3: CASSLSTSGRETQYF
DNA: TGTGCCAGCAGCTTATCGACTAGCGGGAGGGAGACCCAGTACTTC

J: TRBJ2-7
D: -
size: -
V: TRBV4-3
CDR3: CASSQSRPSEQYF
DNA: TGCGCCAGCAGCCAATCCCGCCCCAGCGAGCAGTACTTC

J: TRBJ2-1
D: TRBD2
size: -
V: TRBV4-1
CDR3: CASSLGLAVYNEQFF
DNA: TGCGCCAGCAGCCTCGGACTAGCGGTGTACAATGAGCAGTTCTTC

J: TRBJ2-1
D: TRBD2
size: -
V: TRBV18
CDR3: CASSGLAGAFYNEQFF
DNA: TGTGCCAGCTCCGGACTAGCGGGAGCCTTCTACAATGAGCAGTTCTTC

J: TRBJ2-7
D: TRBD2
size: -
V: TRBV7-2
CDR3: CASRPSGSREQYF
DNA: TGTGCCAGCAGGCCTAGCGGGAGCCGCGAGCAGTACTTC

J: TRBJ2-1
D: -
size: once
V: TRBV6-7
CDR3: CASLRDPLLNEQFF
DNA: TGTGCCAGCCTACGTGATCCGTTACTAAATGAGCAGTTCTTC

J: TRBJ2-1
D: TRBD2
size: -
V: TRBV6-6
CDR3: CASSYPLAGGNDEQFF
DNA: TGTGCCAGCAGTTACCCCCTAGCGGGAGGGAATGATGAGCAGTTCTTC

J: TRBJ2-1
D: TRBD2
size: -
V: TRBV11-2
CDR3: CASSSMLAGYNEQFF
DNA: TGTGCCAGCAGCTCCATGCTAGCGGGGTACAATGAGCAGTTCTTC

J: TRBJ2-2
D: -
size: -
V: TRBV6-1
CDR3: CASSVSGVGTGELFF
DNA: TGTGCCAGCAGTGTGTCCGGGGTGGGCACCGGGGAGCTGTTTTTT

J: TRBJ2-1
D: -
size: once
V: TRBV5-1
CDR3: CASSSLRTGAYNEQFF
DNA: TGCGCCAGCAGCTCGCTCAGGACTGGGGCCTACAATGAGCAGTTCTTC

J: TRBJ2-5
D: TRBD1
size: -
V: TRBV19
CDR3: CASSRTGAHTGETQYF
DNA: TGTGCCAGTAGCCGAACAGGGGCCCACACGGGGGAGACCCAGTACTTC

J: TRBJ2-2
D: TRBD2
size: -
V: TRBV7-9
CDR3: CASSPLPGGGGNTGELFF
DNA: TGTGCCAGCAGCCCGCTCCCCGGCGGCGGGGGTAACACCGGGGAGCTGTTTTTT

J: TRBJ2-7
D: TRBD2
size: -
V: TRBV5-1
CDR3: CASSPGLAGVAPYEQYF
DNA: TGCGCCAGCAGCCCTGGACTAGCGGGAGTCGCCCCCTACGAGCAGTACTTC

J: TRBJ2-7
D: TRBD2
size: -
V: TRBV4-1
CDR3: CASSLRLAGSREQYF
DNA: TGCGCCAGCAGCCTCCGACTAGCGGGATCGAGGGAGCAGTACTTC

J: TRBJ2-1
D: TRBD2
size: -
V: TRBV6-5
CDR3: CASSAPAGGYNEQFF
DNA: TGTGCCAGCAGTGCCCCGGCGGGGGGCTACAATGAGCAGTTCTTC

J: TRBJ2-3
D: -
size: -
V: TRBV27
CDR3: CASSLSSDTQYF
DNA: TGTGCCAGCAGTTTATCCTCAGATACGCAGTATTTT

J: TRBJ2-3
D: -
size: -
V: TRBV5-1
CDR3: CASGLRGAGTDTQYF
DNA: TGCGCCAGCGGCTTAAGGGGCGCGGGCACAGATACGCAGTATTTT

J: TRBJ2-7
D: TRBD2
size: -
V: TRBV7-2
CDR3: CASSLGTSGNEQYF
DNA: TGTGCCAGCAGCTTAGGGACTAGCGGGAACGAGCAGTACTTC

J: TRBJ2-2
D: TRBD1
size: -
V: TRBV25-1
CDR3: CASSTGDTGELFF
DNA: TGTGCCAGCAGTACAGGGGACACCGGGGAGCTGTTTTTT

J: TRBJ2-7
D: -
size: -
V: TRBV7-9
CDR3: CASSLVLLGGEQYF
DNA: TGTGCCAGCAGCTTAGTTTTGCTAGGGGGCGAGCAGTACTTC

J: TRBJ2-7
D: -
size: -
V: TRBV13
CDR3: CASSLEADYEQYF
DNA: TGTGCCAGCAGCTTAGAAGCCGACTACGAGCAGTACTTC

J: TRBJ2-7
D: -
size: -
V: TRBV27
CDR3: CASSLTRSYEQYF
DNA: TGTGCCAGCAGCCTGACTAGGTCCTACGAGCAGTACTTC

J: TRBJ2-1
D: TRBD2
size: -
V: TRBV18
CDR3: CASSPRDYSYNEQFF
DNA: TGTGCCAGCTCACCACGGGACTACTCCTACAATGAGCAGTTCTTC

J: TRBJ1-2
D: TRBD1
size: -
V: TRBV18
CDR3: CASSPPPGTGFGGYTF
DNA: TGTGCCAGCTCACCACCGCCCGGGACAGGGTTTGGAGGCTACACCTTC

J: TRBJ2-1
D: -
size: once
V: TRBV4-3
CDR3: CASRQEGGYNEQFF
DNA: TGCGCCAGCAGACAAGAGGGCGGGTACAATGAGCAGTTCTTC

J: TRBJ2-2
D: -
size: -
V: TRBV5-1
CDR3: CASSLEGHGELFF
DNA: TGCGCCAGCAGCTTGGAGGGGCACGGGGAGCTGTTTTTT